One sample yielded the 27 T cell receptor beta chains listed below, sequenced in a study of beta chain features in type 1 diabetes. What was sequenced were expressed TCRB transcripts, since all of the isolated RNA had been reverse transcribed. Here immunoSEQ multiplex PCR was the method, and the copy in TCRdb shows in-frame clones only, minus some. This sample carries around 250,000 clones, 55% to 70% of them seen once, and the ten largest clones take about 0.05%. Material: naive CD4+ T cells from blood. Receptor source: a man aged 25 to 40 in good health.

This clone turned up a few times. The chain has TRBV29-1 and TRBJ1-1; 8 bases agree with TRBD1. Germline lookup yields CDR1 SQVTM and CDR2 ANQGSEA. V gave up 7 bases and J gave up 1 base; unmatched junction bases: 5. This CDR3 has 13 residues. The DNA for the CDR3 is TGCAGCGCCTCGACAGGGGCGAACACTGAAGCTTTCTTT. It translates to CSASTGANTEAFF.

The CDR3 DNA reads as TGCGCCAGCAGCTTGGAGAGGGCGGTCGGGAGGTATGGCTACACCTTC. This codes for CASSLERAVGRYGYTF. This chain joins TRBV5-1 and TRBJ1-2; D is uncertain. Trimming shortened V by 0 bases and J by 5 bases, and 17 bases separated the two germline ends. The CDR3 contains 16 residues. The V gene's germline CDR1 is SGHRS and CDR2 YFSETQ.

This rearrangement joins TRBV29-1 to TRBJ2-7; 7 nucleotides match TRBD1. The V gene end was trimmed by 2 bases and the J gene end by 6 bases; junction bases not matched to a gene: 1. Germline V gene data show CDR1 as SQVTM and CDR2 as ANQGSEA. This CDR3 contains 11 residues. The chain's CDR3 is CSVENRGEQYF. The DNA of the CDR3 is TGCAGCGTTGAAAACAGGGGCGAGCAGTACTTC.

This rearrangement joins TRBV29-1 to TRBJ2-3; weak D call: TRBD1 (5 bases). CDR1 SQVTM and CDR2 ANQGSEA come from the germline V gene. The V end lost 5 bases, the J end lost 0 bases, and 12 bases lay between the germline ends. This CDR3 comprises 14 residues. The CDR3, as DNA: TGCAGCGTTTCCGACAGTGTGAGCACAGATACGCAGTATTTT. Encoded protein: CSVSDSVSTDTQYF.

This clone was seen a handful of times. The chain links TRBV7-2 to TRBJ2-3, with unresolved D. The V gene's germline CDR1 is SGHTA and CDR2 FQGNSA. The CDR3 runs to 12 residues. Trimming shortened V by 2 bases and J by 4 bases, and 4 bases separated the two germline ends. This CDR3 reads CASSLRADTQYF. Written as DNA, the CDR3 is TGTGCCAGCAGCTTAAGGGCAGATACGCAGTATTTT.

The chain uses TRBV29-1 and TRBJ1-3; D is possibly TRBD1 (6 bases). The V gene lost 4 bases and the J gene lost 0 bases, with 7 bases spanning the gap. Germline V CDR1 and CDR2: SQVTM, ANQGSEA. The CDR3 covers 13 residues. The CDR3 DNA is TGCAGCGTTGGACAGGCCTCTGGAAACACCATATATTTT. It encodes CSVGQASGNTIYF.

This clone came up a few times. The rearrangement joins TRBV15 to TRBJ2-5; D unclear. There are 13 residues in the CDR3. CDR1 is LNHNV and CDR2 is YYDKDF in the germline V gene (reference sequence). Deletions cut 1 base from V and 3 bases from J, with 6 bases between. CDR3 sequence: CATSRVLEETQYF. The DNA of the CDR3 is TGTGCCACCAGCAGAGTATTAGAAGAGACCCAGTACTTC.

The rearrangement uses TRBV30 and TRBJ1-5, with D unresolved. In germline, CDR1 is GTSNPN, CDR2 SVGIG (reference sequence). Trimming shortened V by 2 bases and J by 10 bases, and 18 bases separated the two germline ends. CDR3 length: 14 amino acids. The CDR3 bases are TGTGCCTGGAGTCCCGCAAGGGTCCCTTCTCCCCAGCATTTT. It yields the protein CAWSPARVPSPQHF.

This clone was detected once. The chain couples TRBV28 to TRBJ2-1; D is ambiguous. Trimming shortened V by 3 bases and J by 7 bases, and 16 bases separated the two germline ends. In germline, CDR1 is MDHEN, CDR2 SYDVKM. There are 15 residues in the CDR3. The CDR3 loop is CASSLGTYPGNEQFF. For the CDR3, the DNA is TGTGCCAGCAGTTTGGGTACCTACCCCGGGAATGAGCAGTTCTTC.

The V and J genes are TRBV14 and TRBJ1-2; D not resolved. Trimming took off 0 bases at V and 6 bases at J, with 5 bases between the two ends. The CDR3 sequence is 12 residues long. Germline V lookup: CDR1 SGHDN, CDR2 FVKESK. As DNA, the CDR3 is TGTGCCAGCAGCCAAGATTTCCATGGCTACACCTTC. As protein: CASSQDFHGYTF. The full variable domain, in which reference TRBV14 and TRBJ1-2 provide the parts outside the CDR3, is EAGVTQFPSHSVIEKGQTVTLRCDPISGHDNLYWYRRVMGKEIKFLLHFVKESKQDESGMPNNRFLAERTGGTYSTLKVQPAELEDSGVYFCASSQDFHGYTFGSGTRLTVV.

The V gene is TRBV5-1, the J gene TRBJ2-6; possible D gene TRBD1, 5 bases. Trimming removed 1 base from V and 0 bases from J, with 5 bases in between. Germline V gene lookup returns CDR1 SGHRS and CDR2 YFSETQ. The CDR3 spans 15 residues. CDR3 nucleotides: TGCGCCAGCAGCTTGACAGGCTCTGGGGCCAACGTCCTGACTTTC. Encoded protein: CASSLTGSGANVLTF.

CDR3 nucleotides: TGTGCCAGCTCACCAAAACGGGACCAGAACCACGAGCAGTACTTC. It specifies CASSPKRDQNHEQYF. The chain joins TRBV18 to TRBJ2-7; D possibly matches TRBD1 or TRBD2 (5 bases each). V lost 2 bases and J lost 5, with 16 bases in between. The CDR3 length is 15 residues. Per germline, CDR1 KGHSH and CDR2 LQKENI.

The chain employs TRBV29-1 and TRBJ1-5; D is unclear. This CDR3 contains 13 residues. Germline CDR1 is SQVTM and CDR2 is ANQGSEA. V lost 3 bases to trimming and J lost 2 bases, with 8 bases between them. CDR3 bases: TGCAGCGTTGAGCTTGGGGGCAATCAGCCCCAGCATTTT. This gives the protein CSVELGGNQPQHF.

The CDR3 nucleotides read TGTGCCACCACGGGACTAGCGGGAGTCACCGGGGAGCTGTTTTTT. This encodes CATTGLAGVTGELFF. The chain recombines TRBV25-1 with TRBJ2-2; TRBD2 matches 14 bases. Trimming at V came to 10 bases and at J to 4 bases, leaving 5 bases not matched to a gene. Germline V gene lookup returns CDR1 MGHDK and CDR2 SYGVNS. This CDR3 has 15 amino acids.

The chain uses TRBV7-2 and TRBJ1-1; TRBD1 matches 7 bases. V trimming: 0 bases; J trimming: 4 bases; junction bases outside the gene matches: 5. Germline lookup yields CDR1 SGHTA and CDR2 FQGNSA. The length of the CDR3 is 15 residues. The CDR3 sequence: CASSLAGTAGTEAFF. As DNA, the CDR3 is TGTGCCAGCAGCTTAGCCGGGACAGCTGGCACTGAAGCTTTCTTT.

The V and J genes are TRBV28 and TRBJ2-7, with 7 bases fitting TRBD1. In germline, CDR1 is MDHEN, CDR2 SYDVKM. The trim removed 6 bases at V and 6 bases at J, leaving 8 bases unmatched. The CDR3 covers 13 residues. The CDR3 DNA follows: TGTGCCAGCAGACAGGGGCTACCCGGCGAGCAGTACTTC. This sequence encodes CASRQGLPGEQYF.

This chain's CDR3 is CASSLIMTRYSYNEQFF. CDR3 coding DNA: TGCGCCAGCAGCTTGATAATGACGCGATATTCCTACAATGAGCAGTTCTTC. The genes are TRBV5-1 and TRBJ2-1, with D unclear. The CDR3 runs to 17 residues. Germline V gene data show CDR1 as SGHRS and CDR2 as YFSETQ. Trimming shortened V by 1 base and J by 1 base, and 15 bases separated the two germline ends. The full variable domain, its missing parts supplied by reference TRBV5-1 and TRBJ2-1, is KAGVTQTPRYLIKTRGQQVTLSCSPISGHRSVSWYQQTPGQGLQFLFEYFSETQRNKGNFPGRFSGRQFSNSRSEMNVSTLELGDSALYLCASSLIMTRYSYNEQFFGPGTRLTVL.

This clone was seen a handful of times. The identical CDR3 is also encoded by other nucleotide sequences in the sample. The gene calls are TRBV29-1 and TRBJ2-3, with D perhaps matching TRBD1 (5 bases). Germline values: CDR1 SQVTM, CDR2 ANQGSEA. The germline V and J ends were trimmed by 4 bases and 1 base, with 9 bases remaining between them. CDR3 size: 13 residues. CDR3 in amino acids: CSVGTSGTDTQYF. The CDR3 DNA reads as TGCAGCGTTGGGACATCCGGCACAGATACGCAGTATTTT.

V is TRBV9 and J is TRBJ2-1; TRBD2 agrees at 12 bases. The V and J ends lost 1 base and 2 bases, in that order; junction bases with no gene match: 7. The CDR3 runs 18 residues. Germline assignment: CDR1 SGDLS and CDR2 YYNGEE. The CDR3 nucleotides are TGTGCCAGCAGCGTATTTACTAGCGGGGGGCCTCCCTACAATGAGCAGTTCTTC. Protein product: CASSVFTSGGPPYNEQFF.

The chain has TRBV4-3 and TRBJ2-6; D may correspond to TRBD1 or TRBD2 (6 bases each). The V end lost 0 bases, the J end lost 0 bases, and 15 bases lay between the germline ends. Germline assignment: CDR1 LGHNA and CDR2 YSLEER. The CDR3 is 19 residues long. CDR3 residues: CASSQDLGGLSSGANVLTF. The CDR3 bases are TGCGCCAGCAGCCAAGATCTGGGGGGCCTATCCTCTGGGGCCAACGTCCTGACTTTC.

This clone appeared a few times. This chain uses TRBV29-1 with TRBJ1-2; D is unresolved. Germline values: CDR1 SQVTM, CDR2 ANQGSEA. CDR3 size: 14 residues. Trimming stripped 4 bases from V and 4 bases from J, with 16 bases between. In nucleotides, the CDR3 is TGCAGCGTTGCCGGACTGCTCAATCCCTATGGCTACACCTTC. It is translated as CSVAGLLNPYGYTF.

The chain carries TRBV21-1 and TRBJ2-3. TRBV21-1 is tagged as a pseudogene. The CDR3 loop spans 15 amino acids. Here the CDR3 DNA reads TGTGCCAGCAGCAAAGGGGGACCGACCACAGATACGCAGTATTTT. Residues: CASSKGGPTTDTQYF.

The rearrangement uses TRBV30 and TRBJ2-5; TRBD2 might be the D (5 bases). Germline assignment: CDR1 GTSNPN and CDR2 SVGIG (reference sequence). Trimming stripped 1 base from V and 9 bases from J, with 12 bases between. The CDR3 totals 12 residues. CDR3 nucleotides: TGTGCCTGGAGTGGGAGGAAGAGAGCCCAGTACTTC. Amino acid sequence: CAWSGRKRAQYF.

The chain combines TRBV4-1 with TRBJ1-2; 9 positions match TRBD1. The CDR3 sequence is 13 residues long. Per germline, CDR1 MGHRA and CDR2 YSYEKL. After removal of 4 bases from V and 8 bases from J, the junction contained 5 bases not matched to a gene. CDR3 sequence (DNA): TGCGCCAGCAGCCGGGACAGGGATGGAGGCTACACCTTC. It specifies CASSRDRDGGYTF.

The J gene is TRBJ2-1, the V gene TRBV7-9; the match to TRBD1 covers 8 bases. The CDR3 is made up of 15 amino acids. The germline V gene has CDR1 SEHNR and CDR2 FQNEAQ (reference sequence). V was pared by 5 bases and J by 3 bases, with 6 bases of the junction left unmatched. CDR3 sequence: CASSLRQGSYNEQFF. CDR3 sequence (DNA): TGTGCCAGCAGCCTAAGACAGGGGAGCTACAATGAGCAGTTCTTC.

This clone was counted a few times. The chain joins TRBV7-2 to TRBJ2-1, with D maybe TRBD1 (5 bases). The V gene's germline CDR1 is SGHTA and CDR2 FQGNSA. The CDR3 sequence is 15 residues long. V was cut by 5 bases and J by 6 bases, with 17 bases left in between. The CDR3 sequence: CASSLGALSANEQFF. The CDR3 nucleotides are TGTGCCAGCAGCCTAGGGGCCCTATCCGCCAATGAGCAGTTCTTC.

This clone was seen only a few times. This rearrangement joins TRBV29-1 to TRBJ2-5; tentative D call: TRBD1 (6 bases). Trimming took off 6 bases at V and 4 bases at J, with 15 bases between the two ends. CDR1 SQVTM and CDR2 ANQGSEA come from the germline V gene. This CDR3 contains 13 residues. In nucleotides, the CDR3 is TGCAGCGTGTTACAGGGATCGTCAGAGACCCAGTACTTC. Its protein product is CSVLQGSSETQYF.